These T cell receptor beta chains were read from a single sample in a study of control samples from healthy donors and cancer patients. The repertoire was sequenced with immunoSEQ multiplex PCR; TCRdb's copy has only in-frame clones and lacks some. The repertoire holds 150,000 to 200,000 clones, 91% seen once, with less than 1.6% in the top ten. The specimen sequenced was blood. Receptor source: a woman in her twenties or thirties in good health. The CDR3 runs from the conserved cysteine through the conserved F or W. Fields, in order: D gene, clone size, V gene, J gene, CDR3 length, CDR3 protein, CDR3 DNA. D genes are given only for firm matches. Clone size is not always given. Where it is, it says once, few, many or a class for expanded clones.

D gene: .
clone size: .
V gene: TRBV6-2/TRBV6-3
J gene: TRBJ2-1
CDR3 length: 12
CDR3 protein: CASSTGGYEQFF
CDR3 DNA: TGTGCCAGCAGTACGGGGGGCTATGAGCAGTTCTTC

D gene: TRBD2
clone size: .
V gene: TRBV5-4
J gene: TRBJ2-3
CDR3 length: 16
CDR3 protein: CASSPEPTSGTDTQYF
CDR3 DNA: TGTGCCAGCAGCCCGGAACCGACTAGCGGCACAGATACGCAGTATTTT

D gene: TRBD1
clone size: .
V gene: TRBV11-3
J gene: TRBJ1-2
CDR3 length: 15
CDR3 protein: CASSLMGQTNYGYTF
CDR3 DNA: TGTGCCAGCAGCTTAATGGGACAGACAAACTATGGCTACACCTTC

D gene: .
clone size: .
V gene: TRBV18
J gene: TRBJ2-3
CDR3 length: 14
CDR3 protein: CASSPPASTDTQYF
CDR3 DNA: TGTGCCAGCTCACCACCAGCGAGCACAGATACGCAGTATTTT

D gene: .
clone size: few
V gene: TRBV21-1
J gene: TRBJ2-1
CDR3 length: 19
CDR3 protein: CASSKGRRSGSGSYNEQFF
CDR3 DNA: TGTGCCAGCAGCAAAGGGAGGCGTAGCGGGAGTGGTTCCTACAATGAGCAGTTCTTC

D gene: .
clone size: .
V gene: TRBV5-4
J gene: TRBJ1-4
CDR3 length: 13
CDR3 protein: CASSLDPNEKLFF
CDR3 DNA: TGTGCCAGCAGCTTGGACCCTAATGAAAAACTGTTTTTT

D gene: TRBD1
clone size: .
V gene: TRBV10-3
J gene: TRBJ1-6
CDR3 length: 18
CDR3 protein: CAISESILSGTGNSPLHF
CDR3 DNA: TGTGCCATCAGTGAGTCCATACTTTCCGGGACAGGGAATTCACCCCTCCACTTT

D gene: .
clone size: .
V gene: TRBV18
J gene: TRBJ2-7
CDR3 length: 12
CDR3 protein: CASSQEGGEQYF
CDR3 DNA: TGTGCCAGCTCACAGGAAGGGGGCGAGCAGTACTTC

D gene: .
clone size: once
V gene: TRBV3-1/TRBV3-2
J gene: TRBJ1-1
CDR3 length: 13
CDR3 protein: CASSPTENTEAFF
CDR3 DNA: TGTGCCAGCAGCCCGACAGAGAACACTGAAGCTTTCTTT

D gene: .
clone size: once
V gene: TRBV6-2/TRBV6-3
J gene: TRBJ2-7
CDR3 length: 13
CDR3 protein: CASSYPGDYEQYF
CDR3 DNA: TGTGCCAGCAGTTACCCAGGGGATTACGAGCAGTACTTC

D gene: .
clone size: .
V gene: TRBV7-9
J gene: TRBJ2-7
CDR3 length: 14
CDR3 protein: CASSFGTGDYEQYF
CDR3 DNA: TGTGCCAGCAGCTTCGGGACTGGGGACTACGAGCAGTACTTC

D gene: TRBD1
clone size: .
V gene: TRBV6-6
J gene: TRBJ1-1
CDR3 length: 14
CDR3 protein: CASRPPTGGTEAFF
CDR3 DNA: TGTGCCAGCAGACCCCCGACAGGGGGCACTGAAGCTTTCTTT

D gene: TRBD2
clone size: .
V gene: TRBV9
J gene: TRBJ2-1
CDR3 length: 16
CDR3 protein: CASSMHGGSSYNEQFF
CDR3 DNA: TGTGCCAGCAGCATGCACGGGGGGAGCTCCTACAATGAGCAGTTCTTC

D gene: .
clone size: .
V gene: TRBV12-5
J gene: TRBJ2-3
CDR3 length: 12
CDR3 protein: CASASPVDTQYF
CDR3 DNA: TGTGCTAGTGCCTCCCCCGTGGATACGCAGTATTTT

D gene: .
clone size: .
V gene: TRBV7-9
J gene: TRBJ1-5
CDR3 length: 14
CDR3 protein: CASSLVSSNQPQHF
CDR3 DNA: TGTGCCAGCAGCTTAGTCTCTAGCAATCAGCCCCAGCATTTT

D gene: TRBD1
clone size: few
V gene: TRBV24-1
J gene: TRBJ1-1
CDR3 length: 11
CDR3 protein: CATREQGEAFF
CDR3 DNA: TGTGCCACCAGGGAACAGGGGGAGGCTTTCTTT

D gene: TRBD1
clone size: .
V gene: TRBV10-2
J gene: TRBJ1-2
CDR3 length: 13
CDR3 protein: CASSGTGDYGYTF
CDR3 DNA: TGCGCCAGCAGTGGGACAGGCGACTATGGCTACACCTTC

D gene: .
clone size: .
V gene: TRBV19
J gene: TRBJ1-2
CDR3 length: 12
CDR3 protein: CASSRTVNGYTF
CDR3 DNA: TGTGCCAGTAGTAGGACAGTGAATGGCTACACCTTC

D gene: TRBD1
clone size: once
V gene: TRBV12-5
J gene: TRBJ2-7
CDR3 length: 15
CDR3 protein: CASGPTGKDSYEQYF
CDR3 DNA: TGTGCTAGTGGACCGACAGGGAAGGACTCCTACGAGCAGTACTTC

D gene: .
clone size: .
V gene: TRBV19
J gene: TRBJ1-5
CDR3 length: 13
CDR3 protein: CASSIGGGQPQHF
CDR3 DNA: TGTGCCAGTAGTATAGGCGGAGGCCAGCCCCAGCATTTT

D gene: .
clone size: .
V gene: TRBV7-6
J gene: TRBJ1-1
CDR3 length: 13
CDR3 protein: CASSLAPNTEAFF
CDR3 DNA: TGTGCCAGCAGCTTGGCCCCGAACACTGAAGCTTTCTTT

D gene: .
clone size: .
V gene: TRBV4-1
J gene: TRBJ1-1
CDR3 length: 15
CDR3 protein: CASSQALQRGTEAFF
CDR3 DNA: TGCGCCAGCAGCCAAGCGCTCCAGAGGGGCACTGAAGCTTTCTTT

D gene: TRBD1
clone size: once
V gene: TRBV3-1/TRBV3-2
J gene: TRBJ1-2
CDR3 length: 13
CDR3 protein: CASSQGGTGGYTF
CDR3 DNA: TGTGCCAGCAGCCAAGGAGGGACAGGTGGCTACACCTTC

D gene: TRBD2
clone size: .
V gene: TRBV24-1
J gene: TRBJ2-3
CDR3 length: 16
CDR3 protein: CATSERTSGRTDTQYF
CDR3 DNA: TGTGCCACCAGTGAACGGACTAGCGGACGCACAGATACGCAGTATTTT

D gene: .
clone size: .
V gene: TRBV10-1
J gene: TRBJ1-4
CDR3 length: 13
CDR3 protein: CASSRGNNEKLFF
CDR3 DNA: TGCGCCAGCAGTAGGGGAAATAATGAAAAACTGTTTTTT

D gene: .
clone size: .
V gene: TRBV25-1
J gene: TRBJ2-7
CDR3 length: 15
CDR3 protein: CASTAEGTGTYEQYF
CDR3 DNA: TGTGCCAGCACCGCCGAGGGTACAGGGACCTACGAGCAGTACTTC

D gene: TRBD1
clone size: .
V gene: TRBV30
J gene: TRBJ1-5
CDR3 length: 15
CDR3 protein: CAWSVGTGGNQPQHF
CDR3 DNA: TGTGCCTGGAGTGTCGGGACAGGGGGCAATCAGCCCCAGCATTTT

D gene: .
clone size: few
V gene: TRBV6-5
J gene: TRBJ1-4
CDR3 length: 16
CDR3 protein: CASSYRGQATNEKLFF
CDR3 DNA: TGTGCCAGCAGTTACAGGGGTCAAGCAACTAATGAAAAACTGTTTTTT

D gene: .
clone size: .
V gene: TRBV7-6
J gene: TRBJ1-5
CDR3 length: 13
CDR3 protein: CASSLAPNQPQHF
CDR3 DNA: TGTGCCAGCAGCTTAGCCCCAAATCAGCCCCAGCATTTT

D gene: .
clone size: .
V gene: TRBV19
J gene: TRBJ2-2
CDR3 length: 14
CDR3 protein: CASSTRGNTGELFF
CDR3 DNA: TGTGCCAGTAGTACTAGGGGGAACACCGGGGAGCTGTTTTTT

D gene: TRBD1
clone size: .
V gene: TRBV5-6
J gene: TRBJ2-7
CDR3 length: 13
CDR3 protein: CASSFARGWEQYF
CDR3 DNA: TGTGCCAGCAGCTTCGCCAGGGGGTGGGAGCAGTACTTC

D gene: TRBD1
clone size: .
V gene: TRBV19
J gene: TRBJ1-1
CDR3 length: 15
CDR3 protein: CASSIETGVNTEAFF
CDR3 DNA: TGTGCCAGTAGTATAGAAACAGGGGTGAACACTGAAGCTTTCTTT

D gene: TRBD2
clone size: .
V gene: TRBV24-1
J gene: TRBJ2-1
CDR3 length: 14
CDR3 protein: CATRTSGRQNEQFF
CDR3 DNA: TGTGCCACCAGGACTAGCGGGAGGCAGAATGAGCAGTTCTTC

D gene: .
clone size: .
V gene: TRBV5-6
J gene: TRBJ1-2
CDR3 length: 14
CDR3 protein: CASSLRSANYGYTF
CDR3 DNA: TGTGCCAGCAGCTTGAGGTCGGCTAACTATGGCTACACCTTC

D gene: .
clone size: .
V gene: TRBV14
J gene: TRBJ2-7
CDR3 length: 12
CDR3 protein: CASSQERGRWYF
CDR3 DNA: TGTGCCAGCAGCCAAGAGAGGGGCAGATGGTACTTC

D gene: .
clone size: once
V gene: TRBV5-5
J gene: TRBJ1-6
CDR3 length: 15
CDR3 protein: CASSLVVGLNSPLHF
CDR3 DNA: TGTGCCAGCAGCTTGGTCGTAGGGTTGAATTCACCCCTCCACTTT

D gene: .
clone size: .
V gene: TRBV6-5
J gene: TRBJ2-1
CDR3 length: 14
CDR3 protein: CASSYSKGNNEQFF
CDR3 DNA: TGTGCCAGCAGTTACTCTAAGGGAAACAATGAGCAGTTCTTC

D gene: TRBD2
clone size: .
V gene: TRBV7-2
J gene: TRBJ2-7
CDR3 length: 15
CDR3 protein: CASSRTSGGGYEQYF
CDR3 DNA: TGTGCCAGCAGCCGGACTAGCGGGGGTGGGTACGAGCAGTACTTC

D gene: TRBD1
clone size: .
V gene: TRBV28
J gene: TRBJ1-1
CDR3 length: 15
CDR3 protein: CASSTGGAWNTEAFF
CDR3 DNA: TGTGCCAGCAGTACAGGGGGCGCCTGGAACACTGAAGCTTTCTTT

D gene: TRBD1
clone size: .
V gene: TRBV19
J gene: TRBJ1-3
CDR3 length: 14
CDR3 protein: CASSMTGPGNTIYF
CDR3 DNA: TGTGCCAGTAGTATGACAGGGCCTGGAAACACCATATATTTT

D gene: TRBD1
clone size: .
V gene: TRBV7-3
J gene: TRBJ2-1
CDR3 length: 13
CDR3 protein: CASSPITGDEQFF
CDR3 DNA: TGTGCCAGCAGCCCGATCACAGGGGATGAGCAGTTCTTC

D gene: .
clone size: .
V gene: TRBV6-5
J gene: TRBJ1-3
CDR3 length: 13
CDR3 protein: CASNVGSGNTIYF
CDR3 DNA: TGTGCCAGCAATGTGGGCTCTGGAAACACCATATATTTT

D gene: TRBD1
clone size: .
V gene: TRBV3-1/TRBV3-2
J gene: TRBJ2-6
CDR3 length: 16
CDR3 protein: CASSQRDRAGANVLTF
CDR3 DNA: TGTGCCAGCAGCCAAAGAGACAGGGCCGGGGCCAACGTCCTGACTTTC

D gene: .
clone size: .
V gene: TRBV7-3
J gene: TRBJ2-1
CDR3 length: 11
CDR3 protein: CASSRGNEQFF
CDR3 DNA: TGTGCCAGCAGCAGGGGGAATGAGCAGTTCTTC

D gene: .
clone size: .
V gene: TRBV29-1
J gene: TRBJ2-3
CDR3 length: 14
CDR3 protein: CSVEGSGVTDTQYF
CDR3 DNA: TGCAGCGTTGAAGGGTCGGGGGTCACAGATACGCAGTATTTT

D gene: TRBD1
clone size: .
V gene: TRBV28
J gene: TRBJ1-5
CDR3 length: 14
CDR3 protein: CASSTNRGSQPQHF
CDR3 DNA: TGTGCCAGCAGTACCAACAGGGGAAGTCAGCCCCAGCATTTT

D gene: .
clone size: few
V gene: TRBV11-3
J gene: TRBJ1-1
CDR3 length: 14
CDR3 protein: CASSLSPGGTEAFF
CDR3 DNA: TGTGCCAGCAGCTTATCGCCGGGGGGCACTGAAGCTTTCTTT

D gene: TRBD1
clone size: .
V gene: TRBV9
J gene: TRBJ2-6
CDR3 length: 17
CDR3 protein: CASSVPGQGSGANVLTF
CDR3 DNA: TGTGCCAGCAGCGTCCCGGGACAGGGATCTGGGGCCAACGTCCTGACTTTC

D gene: .
clone size: .
V gene: TRBV11-2
J gene: TRBJ1-2
CDR3 length: 12
CDR3 protein: CASSRENYGYTF
CDR3 DNA: TGTGCCAGCAGCCGGGAAAACTATGGCTACACCTTC

D gene: TRBD2
clone size: few
V gene: TRBV6-6
J gene: TRBJ2-1
CDR3 length: 13
CDR3 protein: CASSHGTNNEQFF
CDR3 DNA: TGTGCCAGCAGTCACGGGACTAACAATGAGCAGTTCTTC

D gene: TRBD1
clone size: .
V gene: TRBV27
J gene: TRBJ1-6
CDR3 length: 15
CDR3 protein: CASRRDSRYNSPLHF
CDR3 DNA: TGTGCCAGCAGAAGGGACAGCCGTTATAATTCACCCCTCCACTTT